What follows are 15 T cell receptor beta chains derived from one specimen sequenced in a study of T cells after yellow fever vaccination. MiXCR, applied by TCRdb to the 5' RACE reads, yields one record per CDR3 protein. The sample contains 350,000 to 450,000 distinct CDR3 sequences, around 6.4% of which appear only once. Specimen: PBMCs, collected 5 days after the yellow fever booster vaccination. The receptors here all came from a man aged 30-40 years who received the YFV17D yellow fever vaccine.

This clonotype was recorded many times. The chain has TRBV20-1 and TRBJ2-7; the D is unclear. This CDR3 spans 13 amino acids. The V gene lost 6 bases and the J gene lost 4 bases, with 16 bases spanning the gap. Germline lookup yields CDR1 DFQATT and CDR2 SNEGSKA (reference sequence). CDR3 nucleotides: TGCAGTGCCTACTCTTACGGGTCTTACGAGCAGTACTTC. Its translation is CSAYSYGSYEQYF.

For this clonotype: Just one base apart from a much larger clone, this may be a read error. This rearrangement joins TRBV5-8 to TRBJ2-5; no clear D gene. V was shortened by 1 base and J by 4 bases, with 14 bases between the two germline ends. Germline V lookup: CDR1 SGHTS, CDR2 YDEGEE. This CDR3 is 15 amino acids long. The CDR3 DNA reads as TGTGCCAGCAGCTTGCATCCGTCCTTGGGAGAGACCCAGTACTTC. Its protein is CASSLHPSLGETQYF.

The genes are TRBV4-2 and TRBJ2-7; D gene unclear. Per germline, CDR1 LGHNA and CDR2 YNFKEQ. The CDR3 is 12 residues long. V was shortened by 0 bases and J by 5 bases, with 5 bases between the two germline ends. The CDR3 here is CASSQDSDEQYF. CDR3 nucleotides: TGTGCCAGCAGCCAAGATTCCGACGAGCAGTACTTC.

This clonotype was found many times. The chain couples TRBV11-2 to TRBJ2-7, with 9 positions matching TRBD2. This CDR3 comprises 15 residues. Germline V gene lookup returns CDR1 SGHAT and CDR2 FQNNGV. The trim removed 2 bases at V and 4 bases at J, leaving 6 bases unmatched. CDR3 residues: CASSLSRLAEYEQYF. The DNA of the CDR3 is TGTGCCAGCAGCTTAAGTCGACTAGCGGAATACGAGCAGTACTTC. The entire variable domain, with the rest obtained from reference TRBV11-2 and TRBJ2-7, is as follows: EAGVAQSPRYKIIEKRQSVAFWCNPISGHATLYWYQQILGQGPKLLIQFQNNGVVDDSQLPKDRFSAERLKGVDSTLKIQPAKLEDSAVYLCASSLSRLAEYEQYFGPGTRLTVT.

This chain uses TRBV5-6 with TRBJ1-3, with D unresolved. Germline CDR1 is SGHDT and CDR2 is YYEEEE. This CDR3 is built from 15 residues. V was clipped by 2 bases and J by 1 base, with 10 bases between them. The CDR3 loop is CASSFKSGSGNTIYF. The CDR3 nucleotides are TGTGCCAGCAGCTTCAAATCGGGGTCTGGAAACACCATATATTTT.

Only a few counts were recorded for this clonotype. This chain uses TRBV12-3 or TRBV12-4 with TRBJ2-2; 14 bases line up with TRBD2. The CDR3 sequence is 16 residues long. V trimming: 5 bases; J trimming: 7 bases; junction bases outside the gene matches: 6. CDR3 region: CASSQTSGRAGGELFF. CDR3 DNA sequence: TGTGCCAGCAGTCAGACTAGCGGGAGGGCCGGCGGGGAGCTGTTTTTT.

The CDR3 sequence is CASSWGRFEKLFF. CDR3 sequence (DNA): TGTGCCAGCAGTTGGGGTCGGTTTGAAAAACTGTTTTTT. J is TRBJ1-4 and V is TRBV12-3 or TRBV12-4; D is unclear. Trimming cost V 4 bases and J 7 bases, with 10 bases left between them. The CDR3 covers 13 residues.

For this clonotype: Since a much larger clone is just one base distant, this may be a read error. The rearrangement links TRBV3-1 to TRBJ2-7; the D call may be TRBD1 or TRBD2 (7 bases each). Germline CDR1 is LGHDT and CDR2 is YNNKEL (reference sequence). The CDR3 is 15 amino acids. The CDR3 reads CATSRGGDRSYEQYF. The CDR3 nucleotides are TGTGCCACCAGCCGAGGGGGGGACAGATCCTACGAGCAGTACTTC.

This clonotype was observed at least ten times. The gene calls are TRBV19 and TRBJ1-5, with 9 nucleotides matching TRBD1. The CDR3 spans 14 residues. The junction had 4 bases not matched to a gene; V was cut back by 4 bases and J by 6 bases. Germline loops: CDR1 LNHDA, CDR2 SQIVND (reference sequence). The CDR3 sequence is CASSKTGGTQPQHF. The CDR3 DNA follows: TGTGCCAGTAGTAAAACAGGGGGCACTCAGCCCCAGCATTTT.

This clonotype was seen repeatedly, ten times or more. The chain employs TRBV4-2 and TRBJ2-1, with TRBD2 identical over 8 bases. CDR1 and CDR2 (germline): LGHNA, YNFKEQ. V gave up 9 bases and J gave up 7 bases; unmatched junction bases: 14. The CDR3 spans 15 residues. The CDR3 nucleotides are TGTGCCAGTCGGTCCTCCGGGAGGGCCGGGAATGAGCAGTTCTTC. Translation: CASRSSGRAGNEQFF.

In its sample, this clonotype was seen a few times. This chain connects TRBV28 to TRBJ1-5; D is unclear. V lost 2 bases to trimming and J lost 0 bases, with 11 bases between them. The CDR3 runs 16 residues. The V gene's germline CDR1 is MDHEN and CDR2 SYDVKM. The CDR3: CASSLRAGYSNQPQHF. Written as DNA, the CDR3 is TGTGCCAGCAGTTTAAGGGCAGGATATAGCAATCAGCCCCAGCATTTT.

This clonotype showed up many times. V and J are TRBV5-1 and TRBJ2-1; 8 nucleotides agree with TRBD2. CDR1 and CDR2 (germline): SGHRS, YFSETQ. V was pared by 5 bases and J by 4 bases, with 5 bases of the junction left unmatched. CDR3 length: 14 amino acids. Written as DNA, the CDR3 is TGCGCCAGCAGAGCGAGCGGGAGTTACAATGAGCAGTTCTTC. Encoded protein: CASRASGSYNEQFF.

In regard to this clonotype: A much larger clone differs by one base, so this may be a read error. This sequence joins TRBV27 and TRBJ2-2; D remains unclear. Between the trimmed V and J ends, which lost 5 bases and 9 bases, there was a span of 10 bases. This CDR3 is built from 12 residues. Germline assignment: CDR1 MNHEY and CDR2 SMNVEV (reference sequence). The CDR3 nucleotides are TGTGCCAGCAGTACGCATACCAGGGAGCTGTTTTTT. Amino acids: CASSTHTRELFF.

J is TRBJ2-4 and V is TRBV7-2; TRBD2 matches at 9 bases. The CDR3 has 15 amino acids. Germline CDR1 is SGHTA and CDR2 is FQGNSA. J was trimmed by 5 bases and V by 2 bases; bases with no gene match: 4. The CDR3 nucleotides are TGTGCCAGCAGCTTAAGGGCTAGCGGGGAAAACATTCAGTACTTC. Amino acids: CASSLRASGENIQYF.

The chain recombines TRBV10-3 with TRBJ1-4; D may be TRBD1 (5 bases). Between the trimmed V and J ends, which lost 6 bases and 0 bases, there was a span of 8 bases. Germline CDR1 is ENHRY and CDR2 is SYGVKD. The CDR3 covers 14 residues. The CDR3 nucleotides read TGTGCCATCAGAGAAGGGGCAACTAATGAAAAACTGTTTTTT. Translation: CAIREGATNEKLFF.